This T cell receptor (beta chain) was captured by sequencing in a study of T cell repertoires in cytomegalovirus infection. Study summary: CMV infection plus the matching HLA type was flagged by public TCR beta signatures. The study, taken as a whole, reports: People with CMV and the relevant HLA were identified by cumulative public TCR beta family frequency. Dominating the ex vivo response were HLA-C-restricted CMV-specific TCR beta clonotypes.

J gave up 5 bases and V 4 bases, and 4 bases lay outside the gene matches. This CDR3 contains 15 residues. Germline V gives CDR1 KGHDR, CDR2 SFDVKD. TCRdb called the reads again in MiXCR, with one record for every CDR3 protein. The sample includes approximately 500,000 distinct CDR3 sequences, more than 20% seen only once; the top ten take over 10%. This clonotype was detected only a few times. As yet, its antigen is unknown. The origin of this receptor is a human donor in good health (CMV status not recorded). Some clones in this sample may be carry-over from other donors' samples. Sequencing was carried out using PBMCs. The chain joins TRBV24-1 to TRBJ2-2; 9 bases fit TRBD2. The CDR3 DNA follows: TGTGCCACCAGTGACCCGACTAGCGGAACCGGGGAGCTGTTTTTT. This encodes CATSDPTSGTGELFF.